The entry below describes one T cell receptor (beta chain). Its antigen is unknown. The sample comes from a study of T-cell memory formation after mild COVID-19. Study-wide results and limits: Clones which contracted sat mainly in CM and EM if CD4+, and in EMRA if CD8+. Prior to infection, memory already included some responding clones, suggesting cross-reactive memory joined. Clones contracting across day 15 to 85 had a balanced CD4/CD8 profile; later expanding clones leaned CD4+.

The V segment lost 2 bases and the J segment 6 bases; nucleotides outside the gene matches: 8. This CDR3 is built from 17 residues. Per germline, CDR1 MNHEY and CDR2 SVGEGT. Barcoded TCR alpha and TCR beta cDNA libraries with UMIs came from 5'RACE using constant-segment primers. TCRdb independently ran MiXCR on the 5' RACE reads; one entry per CDR3 protein. The data contain 300,000 to 350,000 distinct CDR3 sequences, roughly 15% of them singletons. This TCR was sampled from a man between 18 and 35 years old who had mild COVID-19 (a few samples of this study predate the infection). Cell type and time point are not known. Input material: PBMCs or a T cell subset sorted from them (not recorded which). The chain uses TRBV6-2 or TRBV6-3 and TRBJ2-1; 12 nucleotides agree with TRBD2. DNA of the CDR3: TGTGCCAGCAGTTACCCAAGACTAGCGGGGGCTTCCAATGAGCAGTTCTTC. Its protein product is CASSYPRLAGASNEQFF.